The next 3 T cell receptor beta chains were all read from a single sample in a study of CD8+CD57+ T cells in acquired aplastic anemia. TCR beta VDJ combinations and CDR3 sequences were profiled from genomic DNA. TCRdb re-derived calls from the reads in MiXCR, one entry per CDR3 protein. The sample contains fewer than 300,000 distinct CDR3 sequences, approximately 82% of which appear only once. Sequencing was done on patients that had shown CD8+CD57+ cell expansion by flow cytometry. The sequencing input was sorted CD4+, CD8+, or CD8+CD57+ T cells (not recorded which) from PBMCs. Receptors were obtained from a human donor with aplastic anemia.

Only one count was recorded for this clonotype. The chain couples TRBV25-1 to TRBJ1-2; D unclear. The ends were cut back, 4 bases at V and 6 bases at J, with 12 bases in the middle. Looked up from germline, CDR1 is MGHDK and CDR2 is SYGVNS. This CDR3 has 13 amino acids. The CDR3 here is CASSVTSGHGYTF. For the CDR3, the DNA is TGTGCCAGCAGTGTGACTTCTGGTCATGGCTACACCTTC.

This clonotype has just one count. The chain links TRBV7-2 to TRBJ2-1; D remains unclear. Trimming took 5 bases from V and 11 from J, leaving 22 bases between them. The germline CDR1 and CDR2 sequences are SGHTA and FQGNSA. This CDR3 comprises 15 residues. CDR3 bases: TGTGCCAGCAGCCCCAGCACAGCCCCCTATAAGCAGCAGTTCTTC. This codes for CASSPSTAPYKQQFF.

The CDR3 DNA reads as TGTGCCAGCAGCTTAGTACCCGGGGAAGAGACCCAGTACTTC. Translating it yields CASSLVPGEETQYF. The chain is built from TRBV11-1 and TRBJ2-5; tentatively, D is TRBD2 (5 bases). This CDR3 is built from 14 residues. Per the germline V gene, CDR1 is SGHAT and CDR2 is FQDESV (reference sequence). The germline V and J ends were trimmed by 1 base and 3 bases, with 9 bases remaining between them.